This T cell receptor beta chain was captured by sequencing in a study of T cell repertoires in cytomegalovirus infection. In the study overall: CMV infection and matching HLA type were both indicated by public TCR beta signatures.

This clonotype has a handful of counts. Its antigen is unknown. Study-level findings and limits: It was HLA-C-restricted CMV-specific TCR beta clonotypes that dominated the response ex vivo.

TCRdb independently ran MiXCR on the reads; one entry per CDR3 protein. The sample records roughly 720,000 distinct CDR3 sequences, under 40% being singletons. This CDR3 has 11 amino acids. CDR1 is LNHDA, CDR2 SQIVND, per germline (reference sequence). With 7 bases removed from V and 4 bases from J, the gap between germline ends came to 6 bases. The source of this sequence is a human donor in good health (CMV status not recorded). Some clones in this sample may be carry-over from other donors' samples. The genes are TRBV19 and TRBJ2-3; D is unclear. Sequences were obtained from PBMCs. CDR3 sequence (DNA): TGTGCCAGTACCAAGGCAGATACGCAGTATTTT. Residues: CASTKADTQYF.